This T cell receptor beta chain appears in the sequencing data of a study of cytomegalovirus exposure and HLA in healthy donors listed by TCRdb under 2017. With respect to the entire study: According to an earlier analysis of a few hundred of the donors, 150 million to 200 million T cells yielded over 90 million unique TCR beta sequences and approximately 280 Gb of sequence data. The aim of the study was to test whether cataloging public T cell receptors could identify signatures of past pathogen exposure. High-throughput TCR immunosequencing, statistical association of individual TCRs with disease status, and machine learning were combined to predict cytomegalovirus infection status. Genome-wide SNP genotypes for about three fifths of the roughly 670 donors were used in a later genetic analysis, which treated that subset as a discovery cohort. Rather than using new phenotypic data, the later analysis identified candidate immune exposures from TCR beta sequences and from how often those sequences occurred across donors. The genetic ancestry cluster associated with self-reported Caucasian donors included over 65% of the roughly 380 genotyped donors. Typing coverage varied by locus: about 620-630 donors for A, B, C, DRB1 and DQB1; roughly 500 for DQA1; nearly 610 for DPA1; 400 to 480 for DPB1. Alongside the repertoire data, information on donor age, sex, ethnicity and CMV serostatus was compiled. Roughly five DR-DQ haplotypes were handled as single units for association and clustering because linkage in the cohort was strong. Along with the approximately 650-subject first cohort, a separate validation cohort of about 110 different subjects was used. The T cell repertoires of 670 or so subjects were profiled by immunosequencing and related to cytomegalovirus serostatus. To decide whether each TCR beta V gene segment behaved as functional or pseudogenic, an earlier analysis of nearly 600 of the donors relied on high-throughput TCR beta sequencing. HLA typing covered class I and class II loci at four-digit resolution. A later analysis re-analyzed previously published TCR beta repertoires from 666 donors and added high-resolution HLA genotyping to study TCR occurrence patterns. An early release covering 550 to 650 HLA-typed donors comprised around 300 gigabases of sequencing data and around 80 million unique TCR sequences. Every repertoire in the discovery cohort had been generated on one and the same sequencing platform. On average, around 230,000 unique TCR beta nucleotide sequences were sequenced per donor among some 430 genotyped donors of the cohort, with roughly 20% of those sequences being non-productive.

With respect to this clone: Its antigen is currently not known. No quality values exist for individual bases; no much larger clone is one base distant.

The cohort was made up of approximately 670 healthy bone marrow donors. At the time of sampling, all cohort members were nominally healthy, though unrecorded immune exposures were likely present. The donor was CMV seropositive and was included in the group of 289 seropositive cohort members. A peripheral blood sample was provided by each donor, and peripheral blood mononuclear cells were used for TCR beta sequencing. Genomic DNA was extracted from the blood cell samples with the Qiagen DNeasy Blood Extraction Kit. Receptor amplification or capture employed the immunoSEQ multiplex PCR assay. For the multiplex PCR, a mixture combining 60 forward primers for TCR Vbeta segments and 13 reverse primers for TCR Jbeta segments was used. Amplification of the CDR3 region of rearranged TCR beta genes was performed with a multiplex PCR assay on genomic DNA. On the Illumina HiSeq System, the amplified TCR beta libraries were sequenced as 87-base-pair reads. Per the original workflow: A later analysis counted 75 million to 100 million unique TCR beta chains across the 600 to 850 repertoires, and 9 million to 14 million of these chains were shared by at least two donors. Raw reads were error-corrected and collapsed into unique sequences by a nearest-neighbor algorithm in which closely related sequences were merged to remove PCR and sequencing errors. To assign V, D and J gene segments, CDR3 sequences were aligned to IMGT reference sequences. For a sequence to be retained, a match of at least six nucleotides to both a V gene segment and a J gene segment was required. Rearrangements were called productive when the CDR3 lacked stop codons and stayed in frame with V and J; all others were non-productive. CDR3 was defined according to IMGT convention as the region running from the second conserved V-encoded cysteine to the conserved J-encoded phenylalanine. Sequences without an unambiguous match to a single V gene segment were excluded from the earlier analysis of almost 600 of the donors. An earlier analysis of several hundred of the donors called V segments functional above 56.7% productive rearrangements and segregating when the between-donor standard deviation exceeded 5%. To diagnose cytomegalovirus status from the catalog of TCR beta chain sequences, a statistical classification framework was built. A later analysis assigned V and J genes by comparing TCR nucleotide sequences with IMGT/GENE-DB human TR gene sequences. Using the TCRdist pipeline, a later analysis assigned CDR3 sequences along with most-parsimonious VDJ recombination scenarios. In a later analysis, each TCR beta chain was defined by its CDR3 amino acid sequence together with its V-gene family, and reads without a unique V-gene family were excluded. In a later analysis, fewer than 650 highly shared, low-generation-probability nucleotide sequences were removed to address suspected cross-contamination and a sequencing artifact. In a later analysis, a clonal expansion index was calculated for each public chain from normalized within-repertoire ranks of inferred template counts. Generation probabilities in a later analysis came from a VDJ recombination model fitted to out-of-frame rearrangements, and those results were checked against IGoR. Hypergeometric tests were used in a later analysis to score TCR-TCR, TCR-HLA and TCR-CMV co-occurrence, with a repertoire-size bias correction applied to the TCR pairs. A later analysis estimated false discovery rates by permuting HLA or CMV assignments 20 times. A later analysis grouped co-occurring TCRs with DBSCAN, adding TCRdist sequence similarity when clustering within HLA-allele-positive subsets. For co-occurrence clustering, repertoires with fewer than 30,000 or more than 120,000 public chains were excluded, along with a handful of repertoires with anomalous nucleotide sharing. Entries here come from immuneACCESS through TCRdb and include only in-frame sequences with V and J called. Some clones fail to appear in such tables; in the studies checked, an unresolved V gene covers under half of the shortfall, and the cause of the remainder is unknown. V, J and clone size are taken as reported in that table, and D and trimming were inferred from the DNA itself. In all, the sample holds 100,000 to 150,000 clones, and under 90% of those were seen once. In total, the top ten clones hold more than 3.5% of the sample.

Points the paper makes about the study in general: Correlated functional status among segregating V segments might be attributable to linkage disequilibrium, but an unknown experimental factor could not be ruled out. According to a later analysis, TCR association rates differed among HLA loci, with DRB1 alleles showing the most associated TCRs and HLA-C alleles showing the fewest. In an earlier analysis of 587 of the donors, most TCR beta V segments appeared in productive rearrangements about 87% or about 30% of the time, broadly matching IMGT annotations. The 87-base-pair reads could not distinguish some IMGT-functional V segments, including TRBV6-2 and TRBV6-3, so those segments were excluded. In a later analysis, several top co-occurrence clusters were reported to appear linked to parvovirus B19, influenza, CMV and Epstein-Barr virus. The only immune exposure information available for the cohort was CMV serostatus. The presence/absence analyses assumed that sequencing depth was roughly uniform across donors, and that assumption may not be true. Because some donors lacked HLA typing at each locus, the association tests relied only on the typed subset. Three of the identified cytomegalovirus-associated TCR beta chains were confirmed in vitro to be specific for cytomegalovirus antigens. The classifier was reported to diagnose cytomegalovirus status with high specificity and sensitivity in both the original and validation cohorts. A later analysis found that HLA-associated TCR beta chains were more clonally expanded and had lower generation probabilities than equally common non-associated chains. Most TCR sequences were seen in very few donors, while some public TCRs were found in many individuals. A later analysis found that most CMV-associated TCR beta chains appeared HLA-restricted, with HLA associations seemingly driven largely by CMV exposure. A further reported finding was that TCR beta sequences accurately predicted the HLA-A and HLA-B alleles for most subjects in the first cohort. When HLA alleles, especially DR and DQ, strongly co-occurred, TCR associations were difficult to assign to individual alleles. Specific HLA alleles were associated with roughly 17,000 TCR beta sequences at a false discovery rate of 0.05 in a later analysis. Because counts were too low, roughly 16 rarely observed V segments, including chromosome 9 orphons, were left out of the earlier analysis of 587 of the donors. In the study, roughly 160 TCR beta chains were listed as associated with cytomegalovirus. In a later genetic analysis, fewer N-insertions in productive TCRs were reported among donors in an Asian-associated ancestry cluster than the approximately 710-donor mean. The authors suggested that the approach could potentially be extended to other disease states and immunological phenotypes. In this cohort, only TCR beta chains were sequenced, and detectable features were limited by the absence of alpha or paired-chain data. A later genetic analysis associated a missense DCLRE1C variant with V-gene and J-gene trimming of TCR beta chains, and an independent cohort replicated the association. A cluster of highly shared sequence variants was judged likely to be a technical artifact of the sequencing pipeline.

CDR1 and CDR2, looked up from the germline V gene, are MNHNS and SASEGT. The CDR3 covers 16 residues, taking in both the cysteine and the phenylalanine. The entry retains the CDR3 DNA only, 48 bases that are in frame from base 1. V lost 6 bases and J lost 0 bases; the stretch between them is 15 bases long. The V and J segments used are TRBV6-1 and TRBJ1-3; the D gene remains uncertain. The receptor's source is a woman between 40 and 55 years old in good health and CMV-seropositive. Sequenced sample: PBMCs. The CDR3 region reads CASSETTGSSGNTIYF. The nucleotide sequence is TGTGCCAGCAGCGAAACGACGGGATCCTCTGGAAACACCATATATTTT.